The clone carrying this T cell receptor (beta chain) was seen a few times. The antigen is not known. Germline trimming cut 0 bases from V and 3 bases from J; bases unmatched to any gene: 5. This CDR3 is built from 16 residues. Germline CDR1 reads DFQATT; CDR2 reads SNEGSKA (reference sequence). Uncontrolled infection, other autoimmune disease, pregnancy or lactation disqualified patients from enrolment. This sample is part of a study of T cells in Graves' hyperthyroidism and ophthalmopathy. The study, taken as a whole, reports: The model anticipated ophthalmopathy a median around 6 months pre-onset.

RNA transcripts served as the template for amplifying TCR beta CDR3 regions. TCR CDR3 regions were first amplified by RT-PCR with HTBI primers. MiXCR, applied by TCRdb to the multiplex PCR reads, yields one record per CDR3 protein. Among 300,000 to 450,000 distinct CDR3 sequences, approximately 15% were seen once, and the ten largest hold about 20%. The chain combines TRBV20-1 with TRBJ1-6, with 7 bases that match TRBD1. What was sequenced was blood. This TCR derives from a woman under 40 with Graves' ophthalmopathy. In DNA, the CDR3 is TGCAGTGCTAGAGACCTCAGGGACAGCTATAATTCACCCCTCCACTTT. Amino acid sequence: CSARDLRDSYNSPLHF.